This TCR beta chain is from a study of cytomegalovirus exposure and HLA in healthy donors. Study-level findings and limits: Some public TCRs appeared in many individuals, while most sequences were rare. Confirmation in vitro established that a few CMV-associated chains were specific for CMV antigens. For most subjects, TCR beta sequences were reported to predict HLA-A and HLA-B alleles with accuracy.

Amplification used 60 Vbeta primers and 13 Jbeta primers. Sequencing used immunoSEQ multiplex PCR; TCRdb keeps in-frame clones, though not all of them. The sample includes 140,000 to 150,000 clones. The germline V gene has CDR1 MNHEY and CDR2 SVGAGI. Trimming stripped 7 bases from V and 3 bases from J, with 19 bases between. This CDR3 comprises 15 residues. On this clone: What it binds is unknown.

This sequence originates from a woman aged 50 to 60 in good health and CMV-seronegative. The specimen sequenced was PBMCs. The chain is built from TRBV6-5 and TRBJ2-7; tentatively, D is TRBD2 (5 bases). For the CDR3, the DNA is TGTGCCAGCAAAATTGATTGGTCGGGGATCTACGAGCAGTACTTC. It specifies CASKIDWSGIYEQYF.